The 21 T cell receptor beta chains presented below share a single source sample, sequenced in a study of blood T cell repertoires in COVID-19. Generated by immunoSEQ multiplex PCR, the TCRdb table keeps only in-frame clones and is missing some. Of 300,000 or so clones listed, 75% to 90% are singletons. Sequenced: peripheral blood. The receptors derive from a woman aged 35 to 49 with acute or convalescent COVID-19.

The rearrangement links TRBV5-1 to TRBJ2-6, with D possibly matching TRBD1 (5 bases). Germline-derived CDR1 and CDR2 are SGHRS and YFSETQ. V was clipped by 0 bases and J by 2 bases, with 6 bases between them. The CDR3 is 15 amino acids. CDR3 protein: CASSLGQTGANVLTF. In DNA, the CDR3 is TGCGCCAGCAGCTTGGGACAGACTGGGGCCAACGTCCTGACTTTC.

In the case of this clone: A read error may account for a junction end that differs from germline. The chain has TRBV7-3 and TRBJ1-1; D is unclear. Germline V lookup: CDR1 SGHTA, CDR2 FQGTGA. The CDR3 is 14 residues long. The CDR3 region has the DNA TGTGCTAGCAGCTTCGGCGGGGTAGGGACTGAAGCTTTCTTT. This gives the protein CASSFGGVGTEAFF.

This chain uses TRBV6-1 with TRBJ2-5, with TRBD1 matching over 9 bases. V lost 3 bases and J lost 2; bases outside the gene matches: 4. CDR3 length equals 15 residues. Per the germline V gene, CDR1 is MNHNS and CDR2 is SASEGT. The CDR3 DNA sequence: TGTGCCAGCAGTGACCCCGGGACAGGGCAAGAGACCCAGTACTTC. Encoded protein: CASSDPGTGQETQYF.

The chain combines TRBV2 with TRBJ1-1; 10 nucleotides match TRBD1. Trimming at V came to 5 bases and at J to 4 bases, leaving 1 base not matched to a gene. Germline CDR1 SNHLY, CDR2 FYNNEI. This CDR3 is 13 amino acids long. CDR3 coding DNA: TGTGCCAGCAGTCGGGACAGGGGCACTGAAGCTTTCTTT. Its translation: CASSRDRGTEAFF. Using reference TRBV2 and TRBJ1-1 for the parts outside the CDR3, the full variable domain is EPEVTQTPSHQVTQMGQEVILRCVPISNHLYFYWYRQILGQKVEFLVSFYNNEISEKSEIFDDQFSVERPDGSNFTLKIRSTKLEDSAMYFCASSRDRGTEAFFGQGTRLTVV.

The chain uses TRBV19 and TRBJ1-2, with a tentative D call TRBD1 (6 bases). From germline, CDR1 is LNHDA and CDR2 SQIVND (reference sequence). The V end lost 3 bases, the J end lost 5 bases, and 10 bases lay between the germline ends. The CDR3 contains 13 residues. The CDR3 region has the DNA TGTGCCAGTAGTATCGACAGGTCATATGGCTACACCTTC. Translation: CASSIDRSYGYTF.

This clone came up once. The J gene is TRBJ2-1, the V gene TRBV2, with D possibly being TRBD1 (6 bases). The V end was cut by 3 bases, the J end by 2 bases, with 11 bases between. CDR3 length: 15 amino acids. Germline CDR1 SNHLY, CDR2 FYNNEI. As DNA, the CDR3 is TGTGCCAGCAGTGACCAGGGGACCCCCTACAATGAGCAGTTCTTC. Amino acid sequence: CASSDQGTPYNEQFF.

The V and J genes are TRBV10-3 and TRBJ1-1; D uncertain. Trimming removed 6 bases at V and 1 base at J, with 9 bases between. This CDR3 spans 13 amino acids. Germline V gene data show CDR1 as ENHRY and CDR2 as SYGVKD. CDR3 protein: CAISPTPNTEAFF. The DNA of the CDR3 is TGTGCCATCAGCCCAACACCGAACACTGAAGCTTTCTTT.

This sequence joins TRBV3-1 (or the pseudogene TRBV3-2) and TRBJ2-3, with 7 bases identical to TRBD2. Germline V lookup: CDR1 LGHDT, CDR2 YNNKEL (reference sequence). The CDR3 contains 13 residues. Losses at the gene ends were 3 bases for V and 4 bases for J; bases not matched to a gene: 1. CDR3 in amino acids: CASSHSGSDTQYF. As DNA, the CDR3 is TGTGCCAGCAGCCATAGCGGGTCAGATACGCAGTATTTT.

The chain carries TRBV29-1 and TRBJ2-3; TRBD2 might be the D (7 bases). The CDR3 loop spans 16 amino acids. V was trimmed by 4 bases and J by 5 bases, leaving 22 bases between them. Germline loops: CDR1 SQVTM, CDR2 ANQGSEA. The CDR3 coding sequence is TGCAGCGTTGCCCTACCCCCCGGGGGGCCTCAAGATACGCAGTATTTT. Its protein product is CSVALPPGGPQDTQYF.

CDR3 region: CASSQGRGGLNEQFF. Here the CDR3 DNA reads TGTGCCAGCAGCCAAGGCCGGGGGGGCCTTAATGAGCAGTTCTTC. V is TRBV3-1 (or the pseudogene TRBV3-2) and J is TRBJ2-1; 8 bases align to TRBD2. In germline, CDR1 is LGHDT, CDR2 YNNKEL (reference sequence). CDR3 length: 15 amino acids. Losses at the gene ends were 1 base for V and 7 bases for J; bases not matched to a gene: 6.

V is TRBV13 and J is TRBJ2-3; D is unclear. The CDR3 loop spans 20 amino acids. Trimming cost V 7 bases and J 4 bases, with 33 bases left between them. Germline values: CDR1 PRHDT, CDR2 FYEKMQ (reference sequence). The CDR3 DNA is TGTGCCAGCATCAATCACCTTGGCGGCAACACCCACGCGTTACCAGATACGCAGTATTTT. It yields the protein CASINHLGGNTHALPDTQYF. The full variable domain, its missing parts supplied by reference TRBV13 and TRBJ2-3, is AAGVIQSPRHLIKEKRETATLKCYPIPRHDTVYWYQQGPGQDPQFLISFYEKMQSDKGSIPDRFSAQQFSDYHSELNMSSLELGDSALYFCASINHLGGNTHALPDTQYFGPGTRLTVL.

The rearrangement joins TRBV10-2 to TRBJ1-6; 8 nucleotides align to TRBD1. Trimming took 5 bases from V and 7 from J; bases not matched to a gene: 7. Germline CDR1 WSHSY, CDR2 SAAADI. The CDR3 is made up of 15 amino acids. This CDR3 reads CASSNRTGPNSPLHF. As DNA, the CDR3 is TGCGCCAGCAGTAACCGGACAGGGCCAAATTCACCCCTCCACTTT.

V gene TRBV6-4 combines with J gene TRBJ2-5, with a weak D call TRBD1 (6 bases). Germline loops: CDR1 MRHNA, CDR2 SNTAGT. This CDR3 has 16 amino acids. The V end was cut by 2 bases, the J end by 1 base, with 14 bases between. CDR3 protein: CASSDTNRAIQETQYF. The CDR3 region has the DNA TGTGCCAGCAGTGACACAAACAGGGCGATCCAAGAGACCCAGTACTTC.

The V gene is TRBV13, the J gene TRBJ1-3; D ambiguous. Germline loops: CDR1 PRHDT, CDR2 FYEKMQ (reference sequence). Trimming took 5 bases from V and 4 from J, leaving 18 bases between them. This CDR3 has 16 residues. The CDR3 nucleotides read TGTGCCAGCAGCCCAGCAATTAGCGGGTGGGGAAACACCATATATTTT. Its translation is CASSPAISGWGNTIYF.

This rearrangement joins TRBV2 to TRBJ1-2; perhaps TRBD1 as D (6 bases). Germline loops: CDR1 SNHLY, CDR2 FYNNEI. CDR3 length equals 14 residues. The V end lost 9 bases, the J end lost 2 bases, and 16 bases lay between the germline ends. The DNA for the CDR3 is TGTGCCAGTGGGGAAGGGGGTACCAACTATGGCTACACCTTC. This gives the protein CASGEGGTNYGYTF.

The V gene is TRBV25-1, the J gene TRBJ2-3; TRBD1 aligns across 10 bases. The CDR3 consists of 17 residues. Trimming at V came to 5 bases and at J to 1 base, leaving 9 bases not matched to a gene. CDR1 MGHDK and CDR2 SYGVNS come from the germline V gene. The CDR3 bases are TGTGCCAGCAGTCAAACCCGGGACAGGGGAGGCACAGATACGCAGTATTTT. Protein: CASSQTRDRGGTDTQYF.

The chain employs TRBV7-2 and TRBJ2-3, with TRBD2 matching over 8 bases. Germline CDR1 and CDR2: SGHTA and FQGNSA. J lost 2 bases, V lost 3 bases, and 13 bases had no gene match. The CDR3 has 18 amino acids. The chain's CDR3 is CASSFPEGGGPPTDTQYF. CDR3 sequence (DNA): TGTGCCAGCAGCTTCCCGGAAGGCGGGGGGCCCCCCACAGATACGCAGTATTTT.

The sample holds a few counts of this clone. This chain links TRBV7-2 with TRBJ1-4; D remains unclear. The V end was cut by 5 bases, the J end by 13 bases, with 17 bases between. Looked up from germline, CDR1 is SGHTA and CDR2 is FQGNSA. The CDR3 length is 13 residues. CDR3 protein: CASSPPGRERLFF. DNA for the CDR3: TGTGCCAGCAGCCCTCCGGGCCGGGAGAGACTGTTTTTT.

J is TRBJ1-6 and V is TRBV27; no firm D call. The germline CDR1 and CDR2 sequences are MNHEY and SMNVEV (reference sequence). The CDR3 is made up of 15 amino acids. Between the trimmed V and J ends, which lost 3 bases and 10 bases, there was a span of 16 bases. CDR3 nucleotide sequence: TGTGCCAGCAGTTTTCAAGGGAACCCGGGATCACCCCTCCACTTT. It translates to CASSFQGNPGSPLHF.

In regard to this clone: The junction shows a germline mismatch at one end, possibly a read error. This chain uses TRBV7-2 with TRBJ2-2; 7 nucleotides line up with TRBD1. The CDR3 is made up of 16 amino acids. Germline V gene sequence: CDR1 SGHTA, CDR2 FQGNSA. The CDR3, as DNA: TGTGCCAGCAGCTTAACGGGGACAGCGAACGCCGGGGAGCTGTTTTTT. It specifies CASSLTGTANAGELFF. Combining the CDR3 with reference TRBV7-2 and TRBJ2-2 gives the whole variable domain GAGVSQSPSNKVTEKGKDVELRCDPISGHTALYWYRQSLGQGLEFLIYFQGNSAPDKSGLPSDRFSAERTGGSVSTLTIQRTQQEDSAVYLCASSLTGTANAGELFFGEGSRLTVL.

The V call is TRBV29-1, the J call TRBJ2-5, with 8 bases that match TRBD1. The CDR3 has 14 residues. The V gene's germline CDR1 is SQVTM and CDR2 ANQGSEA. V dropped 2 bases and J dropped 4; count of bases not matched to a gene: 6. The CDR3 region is CSVERTGSRETQYF. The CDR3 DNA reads TGCAGCGTTGAACGGACAGGGAGTAGAGAGACCCAGTACTTC.